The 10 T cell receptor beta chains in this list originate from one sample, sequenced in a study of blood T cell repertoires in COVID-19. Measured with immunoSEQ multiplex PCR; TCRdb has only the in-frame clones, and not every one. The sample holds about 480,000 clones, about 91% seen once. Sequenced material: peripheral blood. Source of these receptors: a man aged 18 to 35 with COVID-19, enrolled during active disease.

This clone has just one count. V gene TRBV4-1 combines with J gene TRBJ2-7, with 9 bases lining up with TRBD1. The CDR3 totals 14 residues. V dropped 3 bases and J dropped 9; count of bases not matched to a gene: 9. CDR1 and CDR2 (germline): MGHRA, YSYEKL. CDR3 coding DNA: TGCGCCAGCAGCCAGGGACAGGGCACTCTCGGGCAGTACTTC. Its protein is CASSQGQGTLGQYF.

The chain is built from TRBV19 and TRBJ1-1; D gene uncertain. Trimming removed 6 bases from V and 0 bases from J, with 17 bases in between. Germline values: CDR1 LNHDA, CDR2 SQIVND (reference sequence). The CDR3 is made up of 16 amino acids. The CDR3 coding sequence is TGTGCCAGTAGGGAGGCCTCGGGCAGGATGAACACTGAAGCTTTCTTT. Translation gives CASREASGRMNTEAFF. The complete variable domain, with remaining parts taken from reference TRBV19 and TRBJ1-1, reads DGGITQSPKYLFRKEGQNVTLSCEQNLNHDAMYWYRQDPGQGLRLIYYSQIVNDFQKGDIAEGYSVSREKKESFPLTVTSAQKNPTAFYLCASREASGRMNTEAFFGQGTRLTVV.

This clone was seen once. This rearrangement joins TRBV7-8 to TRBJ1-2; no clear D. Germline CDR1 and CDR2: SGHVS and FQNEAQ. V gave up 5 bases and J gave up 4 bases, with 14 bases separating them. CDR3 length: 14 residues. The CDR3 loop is CASSPRVAGYGYTF. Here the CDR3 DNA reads TGTGCCAGCAGCCCGAGGGTGGCGGGCTATGGCTACACCTTC.

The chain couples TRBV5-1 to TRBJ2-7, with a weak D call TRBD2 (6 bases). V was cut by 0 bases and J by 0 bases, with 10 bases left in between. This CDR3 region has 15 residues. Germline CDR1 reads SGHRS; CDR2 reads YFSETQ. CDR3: CASSLATGGSYEQYF. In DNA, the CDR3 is TGCGCCAGCAGCTTGGCGACCGGGGGCTCCTACGAGCAGTACTTC.

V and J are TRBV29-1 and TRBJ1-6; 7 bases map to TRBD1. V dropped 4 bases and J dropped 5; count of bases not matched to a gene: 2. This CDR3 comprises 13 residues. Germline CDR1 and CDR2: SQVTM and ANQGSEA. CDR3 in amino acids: CSVGQGNNSPLHF. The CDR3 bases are TGCAGCGTTGGACAGGGAAATAATTCACCCCTCCACTTT.

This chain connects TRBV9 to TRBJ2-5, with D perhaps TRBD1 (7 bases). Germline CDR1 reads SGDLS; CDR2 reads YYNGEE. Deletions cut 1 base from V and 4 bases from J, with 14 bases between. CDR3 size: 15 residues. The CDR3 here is CASSVSAGGLETQYF. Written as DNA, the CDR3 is TGTGCCAGCAGCGTATCGGCAGGGGGGCTAGAGACCCAGTACTTC.

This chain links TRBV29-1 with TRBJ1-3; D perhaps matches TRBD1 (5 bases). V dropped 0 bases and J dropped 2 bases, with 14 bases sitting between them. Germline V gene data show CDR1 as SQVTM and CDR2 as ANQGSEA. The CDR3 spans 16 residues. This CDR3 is CSVEDNGPRAGNTIYF. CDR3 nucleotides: TGCAGCGTTGAAGATAACGGCCCCAGGGCTGGAAACACCATATATTTT.

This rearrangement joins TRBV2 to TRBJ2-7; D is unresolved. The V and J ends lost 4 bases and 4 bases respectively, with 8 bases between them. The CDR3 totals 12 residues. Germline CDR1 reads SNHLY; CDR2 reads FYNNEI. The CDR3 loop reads CASSATGYEQYF. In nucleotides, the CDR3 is TGTGCCAGCAGTGCGACTGGTTACGAGCAGTACTTC.

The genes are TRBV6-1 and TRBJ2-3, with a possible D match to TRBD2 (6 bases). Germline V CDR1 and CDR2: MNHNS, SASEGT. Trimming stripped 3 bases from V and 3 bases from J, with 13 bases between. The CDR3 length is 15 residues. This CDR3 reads CASSELGGTTDTQYF. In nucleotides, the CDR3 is TGTGCCAGCAGTGAGTTGGGCGGGACGACAGATACGCAGTATTTT.

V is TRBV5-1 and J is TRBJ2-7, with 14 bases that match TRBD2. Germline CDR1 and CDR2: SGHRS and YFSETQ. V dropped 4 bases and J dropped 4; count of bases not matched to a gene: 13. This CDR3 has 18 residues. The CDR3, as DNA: TGCGCCAGCAGCGAGCCACCGGGACTAGCGGGAGAACCATACGAGCAGTACTTC. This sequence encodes CASSEPPGLAGEPYEQYF.